This TCR beta chain was identified in a study of the immune and genomic landscape of osteosarcoma. At the level of the study: Median age at diagnosis was around 29 years, range about 5-85. Points from the study as a whole: Compared with cold C1, the hot C3 cluster had higher, still-low clonality. Productive clonality was low overall, averaging about 0.094, maximum 0.3 to 0.35. A single dominant hyperexpanded clone appeared in a handful of cases, each with <100 clonotypes.

The CDR3 spans 12 residues. Looked up from germline, CDR1 is SGDLS and CDR2 is YYNGEE. Trimming left V 8 bases short and J 4 bases short, with 9 bases between. Primary, local recurrence and metastasis osteosarcoma tumors were taken after treatment from poor-prognosis patients. Note on this clone: Its antigen is unknown.

The assay was immunoSEQ multiplex PCR, and TCRdb's table has in-frame clones only and misses some. The sample has roughly 10,000 clones, over 55% seen once; the top ten hold around 20%. The source of this sequence is a human donor with osteosarcoma. The sequencing sample was made of osteosarcoma tumor tissue from the lung. The chain uses TRBV9 and TRBJ2-2; D unclear. The CDR3 coding sequence is TGTGCCAGTCGCCGTGTCACCGGGGAGCTGTTTTTT. This sequence encodes CASRRVTGELFF.